These 29 T cell receptor beta chains were all obtained from the same sample, sequenced in a study of T-cell reconstitution after alpha-beta-depleted transplantation in children. Unique molecular identifiers featured in how the TCRbeta library was prepared. TCRdb processed the PCR reads anew with MiXCR; each CDR3 protein has one entry. This table holds around 800,000 distinct CDR3 sequences, roughly 15% found once. The starting material was PBMCs, mostly from graft donor cells, obtained 360 days after TCRalphabeta/CD19-depleted stem cell transplant. These receptors all stem from a male patient between 10 and 17 years old who had a stem cell transplant for acute lymphoblastic leukemia, so the T cells may come from the graft donor.

The rearrangement uses TRBV12-3 or TRBV12-4 and TRBJ2-1; 8 nucleotides line up with TRBD2. The V segment lost 3 bases and the J segment 0 bases; nucleotides outside the gene matches: 16. This CDR3 comprises 20 residues. CDR3 loop: CASSLYGGLVLSGSYNEQFF. The CDR3 DNA sequence: TGTGCCAGCAGTTTGTATGGGGGACTAGTCCTGAGCGGCTCCTACAATGAGCAGTTCTTC.

This clonotype was counted a few times. J is TRBJ2-1 and V is TRBV19; 8 bases are a match to TRBD2. The CDR3 totals 14 residues. Germline values: CDR1 LNHDA, CDR2 SQIVND (reference sequence). Trimming took 5 bases from V and 4 from J; bases not matched to a gene: 4. CDR3 loop: CASSPGGIYNEQFF. CDR3 DNA: TGTGCCAGTAGTCCGGGAGGGATTTACAATGAGCAGTTCTTC. The full variable domain, completed using reference TRBV19 and TRBJ2-1, is DGGITQSPKYLFRKEGQNVTLSCEQNLNHDAMYWYRQDPGQGLRLIYYSQIVNDFQKGDIAEGYSVSREKKESFPLTVTSAQKNPTAFYLCASSPGGIYNEQFFGPGTRLTVL.

The V and J genes are TRBV10-3 and TRBJ2-1; a weak D match, TRBD2 (6 bases). This CDR3 has 14 amino acids. The V gene's germline CDR1 is ENHRY and CDR2 SYGVKD. V was clipped by 7 bases and J by 5 bases, with 15 bases between them. As DNA, the CDR3 is TGTGCCATCACCTCGAGGACTACAAACAATGAGCAGTTCTTC. Protein: CAITSRTTNNEQFF.

The gene calls are TRBV20-1 and TRBJ1-2, with D possibly being TRBD1 (5 bases). The V gene's germline CDR1 is DFQATT and CDR2 SNEGSKA (reference sequence). The CDR3 has 14 residues. V lost 5 bases and J lost 4, with 17 bases in between. Written as DNA, the CDR3 is TGCAGTGCTCGGGTCCCCTCTAGGGGCTATGGCTACACCTTC. This codes for CSARVPSRGYGYTF.

This clonotype was found once. V and J are TRBV6-2 or TRBV6-3 and TRBJ2-5, with D perhaps matching TRBD1 or TRBD2 (5 bases each). The V gene lost 4 bases and the J gene lost 2 bases, with 14 bases spanning the gap. The CDR3 consists of 15 residues. Germline CDR1 is MNHEY and CDR2 is SVGEGT. CDR3 in DNA: TGTGCCAGCAGTTTTAGGGACCCTTATCAAGAGACCCAGTACTTC. This encodes CASSFRDPYQETQYF.

In this sample, this clonotype turned up a few times. This sequence joins TRBV4-1 and TRBJ2-1; 14 bases line up with TRBD2. Trimming at V came to 3 bases and at J to 2 bases, leaving 18 bases not matched to a gene. The CDR3 contains 22 residues. Looked up from germline, CDR1 is MGHRA and CDR2 is YSYEKL. The chain's CDR3 is CASSHLKGLAGERRRAYNEQFF. CDR3 nucleotides: TGCGCCAGCAGCCACCTTAAGGGACTAGCGGGAGAGAGACGAAGGGCCTACAATGAGCAGTTCTTC.

In its sample, this clonotype was seen a few times. CDR3: CASRPASGMSYNEQFF. In DNA form, the CDR3 reads TGTGCCAGCAGACCCGCGAGCGGGATGTCCTACAATGAGCAGTTCTTC. The rearrangement links TRBV27 to TRBJ2-1, with 7 bases lining up with TRBD2. Germline CDR1 and CDR2: MNHEY and SMNVEV (reference sequence). V gave up 6 bases and J gave up 1 base; unmatched junction bases: 9. There are 16 residues in the CDR3.

This clonotype is a singleton in its sample. The V gene is TRBV19, the J gene TRBJ2-7; 9 nucleotides line up with TRBD1. This CDR3 is built from 14 residues. Unmatched junction bases numbered 7, after V lost 4 bases and J lost 6 bases. CDR1 LNHDA and CDR2 SQIVND come from the germline V gene (reference sequence). CDR3 sequence (DNA): TGTGCCAGTAGTAACCGGGACAGGGCCGCCGAGCAGTACTTC. Translation: CASSNRDRAAEQYF.

This clonotype was seen a few times. The V call is TRBV5-1, the J call TRBJ2-1, with 13 bases fitting TRBD2. CDR1 SGHRS and CDR2 YFSETQ come from the germline V gene. The CDR3 sequence is 21 residues long. The ends lost 0 bases at V and 3 bases at J; junction bases unmatched: 15. The CDR3 coding sequence is TGCGCCAGCAGCTTGGCCGTCGGGACTAGCGGGAAGAAAAGGATCTACAATGAGCAGTTCTTC. It encodes CASSLAVGTSGKKRIYNEQFF.

This clonotype was seen a few times. CDR3: CASSHRDRGLRTSGRSTDTQYF. The CDR3 DNA sequence: TGTGCCAGCAGTCACCGGGACAGGGGACTCCGGACTAGCGGGAGGTCCACAGATACGCAGTATTTT. This rearrangement joins TRBV6-2 or TRBV6-3 to TRBJ2-3; 14 nucleotides line up with TRBD2. The CDR3 covers 22 residues. After removal of 5 bases from V and 2 bases from J, the junction contained 21 bases not matched to a gene. Germline V gene lookup returns CDR1 MNHEY and CDR2 SVGEGT.

In its sample, this clonotype was seen a few times. V gene TRBV6-1 combines with J gene TRBJ2-1; 7 nucleotides line up with TRBD1. This CDR3 spans 15 amino acids. V lost 6 bases to trimming and J lost 1 base; unmatched junction nucleotides: 6. Looked up from germline, CDR1 is MNHNS and CDR2 is SASEGT. The CDR3 here is CASRGDRGSYNEQFF. CDR3 nucleotide sequence: TGTGCCAGCAGGGGGGACAGAGGATCCTACAATGAGCAGTTCTTC.

This clonotype was seen a handful of times. The chain links TRBV7-2 to TRBJ1-1, with D possibly TRBD1 on 6 matching bases. The CDR3 has 14 amino acids. Germline loops: CDR1 SGHTA, CDR2 FQGNSA. The V gene lost 2 bases and the J gene lost 5 bases, with 12 bases spanning the gap. The CDR3, as DNA: TGTGCCAGCAGCTTATTGGGGGCGCAAACTGAAGCTTTCTTT. As protein: CASSLLGAQTEAFF. Filled out from reference TRBV7-2 and TRBJ1-1, the complete variable domain reads GAGVSQSPSNKVTEKGKDVELRCDPISGHTALYWYRQSLGQGLEFLIYFQGNSAPDKSGLPSDRFSAERTGGSVSTLTIQRTQQEDSAVYLCASSLLGAQTEAFFGQGTRLTVV.

This clonotype was seen only once. The rearrangement joins TRBV4-2 to TRBJ2-1; TRBD2 is a possible D gene (6 bases). V lost 3 bases to trimming and J lost 3 bases, with 18 bases between them. CDR1 and CDR2 (germline): LGHNA, YNFKEQ. This CDR3 is built from 17 residues. Here the CDR3 DNA reads TGTGCCAGCAGCCAGTTCGGGGTGGCTAGCGTCTACAATGAGCAGTTCTTC. It translates to CASSQFGVASVYNEQFF.

The J gene is TRBJ1-5, the V gene TRBV4-2, with no clear D. Trimming removed 0 bases at V and 3 bases at J, with 3 bases between. The CDR3 sequence is 13 residues long. The germline V gene has CDR1 LGHNA and CDR2 YNFKEQ. CDR3 bases: TGTGCCAGCAGCCAAGATGACAATCAGCCCCAGCATTTT. This translates into CASSQDDNQPQHF.

This clonotype occurred many times. This chain joins TRBV20-1 and TRBJ2-2; D uncertain. Germline V lookup: CDR1 DFQATT, CDR2 SNEGSKA (reference sequence). The CDR3 sequence is 11 residues long. The V end was cut by 6 bases, the J end by 7 bases, with 9 bases between. The CDR3 DNA sequence: TGCAGTGCCGACCGAGGCGGGGAGCTGTTTTTT. Protein sequence: CSADRGGELFF.

This clonotype was seen repeatedly, ten times or more. The CDR3 here is CSAYRPGGNTIYF. DNA for the CDR3: TGCAGTGCCTACCGACCGGGGGGAAACACCATATATTTT. The chain recombines TRBV20-1 with TRBJ1-3; no clear D gene. The CDR3 is 13 residues long. V lost 6 bases to trimming and J lost 4 bases, with 13 bases between them. From germline, CDR1 is DFQATT and CDR2 SNEGSKA (reference sequence).

The chain uses TRBV15 and TRBJ2-1; TRBD2 aligns across 7 bases. The germline gives CDR1 LNHNV, CDR2 YYDKDF (reference sequence). The CDR3 is 16 amino acids. The J segment lost 4 bases and the V segment lost 8 bases, leaving 14 bases of the junction unmatched. The CDR3 bases are TGTGCCACCTCGGGCGCGGGAGTGAAACTATACAATGAGCAGTTCTTC. Encoded protein: CATSGAGVKLYNEQFF.

The rearrangement uses TRBV5-1 and TRBJ2-1; weak D call: TRBD1 (5 bases). CDR3 size: 20 residues. CDR1 SGHRS and CDR2 YFSETQ come from the germline V gene. Trimming removed 4 bases at V and 2 bases at J, with 28 bases between. The CDR3: CASSLYIEAGSVTPYNEQFF. DNA of the CDR3: TGCGCCAGCAGCCTCTATATCGAGGCAGGGTCCGTAACCCCCTACAATGAGCAGTTCTTC.

The chain carries TRBV9 and TRBJ2-5; D perhaps matches TRBD2 (5 bases). The J call may be in error: the DNA end matches TRBJ2-1 better. The CDR3 is 15 residues long. Germline V gene data show CDR1 as SGDLS and CDR2 as YYNGEE. The CDR3 loop is CASSVRAAYQETQFF. CDR3 sequence (DNA): TGTGCCAGCAGCGTACGAGCGGCGTACCAAGAGACCCAGTTCTTC.

At least ten counts were recorded for this clonotype. This chain links TRBV27 with TRBJ2-2, with 10 bases lining up with TRBD2. The CDR3 spans 18 residues. V shed 3 bases and J 4 bases; nucleotides not matched to a gene: 11. Germline V gene data show CDR1 as MNHEY and CDR2 as SMNVEV (reference sequence). CDR3 bases: TGTGCCAGCAGTTTCCGGCAGCGGGAGGGCCATCTCACCGGGGAGCTGTTTTTT. It yields the protein CASSFRQREGHLTGELFF.

The chain has TRBV24-1 and TRBJ2-5; possibly TRBD1 for D (5 bases). There are 16 residues in the CDR3. The V gene's germline CDR1 is KGHDR and CDR2 SFDVKD. Trimming pared 2 bases from V and 5 bases from J, leaving 17 bases between. CDR3 amino acids: CATSDSGAPGRETQYF. The CDR3 DNA reads as TGTGCCACCAGTGATTCTGGGGCCCCGGGCAGGGAGACCCAGTACTTC.

The chain carries TRBV11-2 and TRBJ2-3; the match to TRBD2 covers 7 bases. Germline V gene lookup returns CDR1 SGHAT and CDR2 FQNNGV. V was pared by 3 bases and J by 5 bases, with 5 bases of the junction left unmatched. The CDR3 contains 14 residues. CDR3 nucleotides: TGTGCCAGCAGCTTGACTAGCTCGGGAGATACGCAGTATTTT. Protein sequence: CASSLTSSGDTQYF.

This clonotype was detected only a few times. This rearrangement joins TRBV4-2 to TRBJ2-2; D gene uncertain. The CDR3 totals 12 residues. Germline CDR1 reads LGHNA; CDR2 reads YNFKEQ. The V gene lost 2 bases and the J gene lost 9 bases, with 7 bases spanning the gap. The CDR3 coding sequence is TGTGCCAGCAGCCAATGGCCGAGGGAGCTGTTTTTT. Its protein product is CASSQWPRELFF.

This clonotype was detected only a few times. V gene TRBV20-1 combines with J gene TRBJ2-3, with a possible D match to TRBD1 (5 bases). The CDR3 is 14 residues long. Per the germline V gene, CDR1 is DFQATT and CDR2 is SNEGSKA (reference sequence). Trimming removed 0 bases from V and 2 bases from J, with 9 bases in between. This CDR3 reads CSARDGALTDTQYF. CDR3 nucleotides: TGCAGTGCTAGAGATGGGGCCCTCACAGATACGCAGTATTTT.

This clonotype was counted ten times or more. The V and J genes are TRBV5-1 and TRBJ2-4; no definite D call. Trimming removed 1 base at V and 4 bases at J, with 12 bases between. Germline CDR1 is SGHRS and CDR2 is YFSETQ. CDR3 length: 15 residues. The CDR3 here is CASSLNGDPKNIQYF. The CDR3 DNA sequence: TGCGCCAGCAGCTTGAATGGGGATCCGAAAAACATTCAGTACTTC.

This clonotype occurred a few times. The chain couples TRBV28 to TRBJ2-2, with D uncertain. The germline gives CDR1 MDHEN, CDR2 SYDVKM. V lost 3 bases to trimming and J lost 0 bases, with 8 bases between them. The CDR3 extends over 15 amino acids. CDR3 in amino acids: CASSLGWSNTGELFF. CDR3 DNA sequence: TGTGCCAGCAGTTTGGGTTGGTCGAACACCGGGGAGCTGTTTTTT. Full variable domain (rest looked up from reference TRBV28 and TRBJ2-2): DVKVTQSSRYLVKRTGEKVFLECVQDMDHENMFWYRQDPGLGLRLIYFSYDVKMKEKGDIPEGYSVSREKKERFSLILESASTNQTSMYLCASSLGWSNTGELFFGEGSRLTVL.

This clonotype turned up a few times. The chain joins TRBV2 to TRBJ2-2; D ambiguous. Germline V gives CDR1 SNHLY, CDR2 FYNNEI. The CDR3 length is 14 residues. V lost 8 bases to trimming and J lost 2 bases, with 12 bases between them. The CDR3 sequence: CASLERPNTGELFF. The CDR3 DNA is TGTGCCAGCTTGGAAAGGCCCAACACCGGGGAGCTGTTTTTT.

As concerns this clonotype: One end of the junction does not line up with germline, which may come from a read error. The rearrangement uses TRBV29-1 and TRBJ2-7; TRBD2 might be the D (7 bases). Germline V gives CDR1 SQVTM, CDR2 ANQGSEA. The CDR3 runs to 13 residues. The DNA for the CDR3 is TGCAGCGTGGAAGGGGGGGCCGTCCACGAGCAGTACTTC. It encodes CSVEGGAVHEQYF.

The J gene is TRBJ2-1, the V gene TRBV7-2; 10 positions agree with TRBD2. Trimming took 5 bases from V and 8 from J; bases not matched to a gene: 18. CDR1 is SGHTA, CDR2 FQGNSA, per germline. This CDR3 has 18 residues. The CDR3 DNA reads as TGTGCCAGCAGCCCAGACTTCCTAAGCGGGAGGGCCCAGGATGAGCAGTTCTTC. Its protein product is CASSPDFLSGRAQDEQFF.